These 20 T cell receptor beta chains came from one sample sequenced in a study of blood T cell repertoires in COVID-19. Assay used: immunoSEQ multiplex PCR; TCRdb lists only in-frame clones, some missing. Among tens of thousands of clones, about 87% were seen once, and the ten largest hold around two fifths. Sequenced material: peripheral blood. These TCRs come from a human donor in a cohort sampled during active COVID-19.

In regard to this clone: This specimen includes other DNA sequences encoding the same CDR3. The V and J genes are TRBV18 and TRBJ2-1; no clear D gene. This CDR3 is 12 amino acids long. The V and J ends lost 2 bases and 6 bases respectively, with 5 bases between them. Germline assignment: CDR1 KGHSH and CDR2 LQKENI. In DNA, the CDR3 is TGTGCCAGCTCACCAAACAGCAATGAGCAGTTCTTC. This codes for CASSPNSNEQFF.

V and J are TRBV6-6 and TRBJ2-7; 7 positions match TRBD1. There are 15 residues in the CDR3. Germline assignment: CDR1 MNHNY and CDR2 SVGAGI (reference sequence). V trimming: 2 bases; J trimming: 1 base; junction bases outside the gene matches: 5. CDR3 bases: TGTGCCAGCAGTTACCAAACGACAGGGTCCTACGAGCAGTACTTC. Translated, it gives CASSYQTTGSYEQYF.

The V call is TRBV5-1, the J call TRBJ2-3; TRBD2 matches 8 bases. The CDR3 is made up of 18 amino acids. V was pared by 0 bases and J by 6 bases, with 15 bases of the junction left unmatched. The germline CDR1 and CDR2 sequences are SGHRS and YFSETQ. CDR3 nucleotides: TGCGCCAGCAGCTTGGCCTTAACTAGCGGTCTTGATAAGGATACGCAGTATTTT. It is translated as CASSLALTSGLDKDTQYF.

CDR3 coding DNA: TGTGCCAGCACCTCCGGACAGACGTACCAAGAGACCCAGTACTTC. Translating it yields CASTSGQTYQETQYF. J is TRBJ2-5 and V is TRBV5-6; tentative D call: TRBD1 (6 bases). The germline V gene encodes CDR1 SGHDT and CDR2 YYEEEE. This CDR3 comprises 15 residues. V gave up 6 bases and J gave up 0 bases, with 15 bases separating them.

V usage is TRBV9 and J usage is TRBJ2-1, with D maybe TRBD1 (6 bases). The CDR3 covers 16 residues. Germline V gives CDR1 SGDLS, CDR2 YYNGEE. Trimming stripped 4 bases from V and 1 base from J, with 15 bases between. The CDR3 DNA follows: TGTGCCAGCAGCCCGAGACAGGTCAGATCCTACAATGAGCAGTTCTTC. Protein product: CASSPRQVRSYNEQFF.

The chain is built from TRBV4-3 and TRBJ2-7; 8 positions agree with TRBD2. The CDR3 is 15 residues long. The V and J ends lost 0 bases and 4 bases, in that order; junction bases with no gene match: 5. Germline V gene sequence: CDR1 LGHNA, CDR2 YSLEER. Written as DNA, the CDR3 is TGCGCCAGCAGCCAAGATTTGGCGGGGGGATACGAGCAGTACTTC. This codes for CASSQDLAGGYEQYF.

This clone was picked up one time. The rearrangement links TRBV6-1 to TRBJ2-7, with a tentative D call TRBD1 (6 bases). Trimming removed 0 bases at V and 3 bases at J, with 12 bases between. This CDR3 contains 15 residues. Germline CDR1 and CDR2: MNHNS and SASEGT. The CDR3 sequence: CASSEAGAGLYEQYF. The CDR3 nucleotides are TGTGCCAGCAGTGAAGCGGGGGCGGGTCTCTACGAGCAGTACTTC.

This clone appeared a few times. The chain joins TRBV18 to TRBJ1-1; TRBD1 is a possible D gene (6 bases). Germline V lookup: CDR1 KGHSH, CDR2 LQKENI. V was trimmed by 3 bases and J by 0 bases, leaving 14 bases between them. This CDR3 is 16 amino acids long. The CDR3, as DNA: TGTGCCAGCTCACCGATTTCTACAGGGATGAACACTGAAGCTTTCTTT. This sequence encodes CASSPISTGMNTEAFF.

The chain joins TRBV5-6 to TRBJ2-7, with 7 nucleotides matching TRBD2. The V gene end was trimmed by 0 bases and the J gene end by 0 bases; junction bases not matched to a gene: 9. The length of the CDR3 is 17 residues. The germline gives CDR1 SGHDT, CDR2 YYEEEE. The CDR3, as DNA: TGTGCCAGCAGCTTGGGGGGAGCGGGGCCAAGCTCCTACGAGCAGTACTTC. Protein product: CASSLGGAGPSSYEQYF.

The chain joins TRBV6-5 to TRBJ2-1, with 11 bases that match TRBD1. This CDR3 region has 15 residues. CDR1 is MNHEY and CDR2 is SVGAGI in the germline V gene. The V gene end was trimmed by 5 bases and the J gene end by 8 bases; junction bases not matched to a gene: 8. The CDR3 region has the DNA TGTGCCAGCAGTCTCCGGGACAGGGGGATCTATGAGCAGTTCTTC. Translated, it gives CASSLRDRGIYEQFF.

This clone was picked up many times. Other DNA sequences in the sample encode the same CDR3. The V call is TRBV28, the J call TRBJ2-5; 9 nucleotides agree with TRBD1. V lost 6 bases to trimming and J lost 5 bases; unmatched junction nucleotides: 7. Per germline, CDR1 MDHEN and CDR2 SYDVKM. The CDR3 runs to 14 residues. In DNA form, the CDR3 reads TGTGCCAGCAGCCGCGGACAGGGGAGGGAGACCCAGTACTTC. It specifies CASSRGQGRETQYF.

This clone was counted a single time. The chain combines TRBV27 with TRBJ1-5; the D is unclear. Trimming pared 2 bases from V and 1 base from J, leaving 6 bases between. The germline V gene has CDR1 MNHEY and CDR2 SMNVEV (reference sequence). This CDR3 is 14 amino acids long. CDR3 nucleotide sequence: TGTGCCAGCAGTTTACGGGGAAGCAATCAGCCCCAGCATTTT. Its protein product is CASSLRGSNQPQHF.

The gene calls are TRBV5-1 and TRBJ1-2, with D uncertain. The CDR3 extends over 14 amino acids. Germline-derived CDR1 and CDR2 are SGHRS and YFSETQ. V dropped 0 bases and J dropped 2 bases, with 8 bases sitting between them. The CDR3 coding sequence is TGCGCCAGCAGCTTGGCTGTCAGAAACTATGGCTACACCTTC. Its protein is CASSLAVRNYGYTF.

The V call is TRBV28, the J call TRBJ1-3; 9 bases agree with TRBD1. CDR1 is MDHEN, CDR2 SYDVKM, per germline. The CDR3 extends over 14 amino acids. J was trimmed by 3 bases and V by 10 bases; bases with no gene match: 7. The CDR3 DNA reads TGTGCCACCGACACAGGGGGCGATGGAAACACCATATATTTT. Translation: CATDTGGDGNTIYF.

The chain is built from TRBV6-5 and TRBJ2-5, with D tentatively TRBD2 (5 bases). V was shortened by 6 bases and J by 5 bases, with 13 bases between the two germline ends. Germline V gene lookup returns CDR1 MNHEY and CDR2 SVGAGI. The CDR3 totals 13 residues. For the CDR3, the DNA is TGTGCCAGCAGCTCGGACTTCCGGGAGACCCAGTACTTC. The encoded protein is CASSSDFRETQYF.

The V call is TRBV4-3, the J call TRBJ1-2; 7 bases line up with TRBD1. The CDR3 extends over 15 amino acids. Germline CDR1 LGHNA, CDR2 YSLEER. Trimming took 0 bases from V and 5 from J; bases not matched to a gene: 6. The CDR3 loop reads CASSQDTGQPYGYTF. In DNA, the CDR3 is TGCGCCAGCAGCCAAGATACGGGACAGCCATATGGCTACACCTTC.

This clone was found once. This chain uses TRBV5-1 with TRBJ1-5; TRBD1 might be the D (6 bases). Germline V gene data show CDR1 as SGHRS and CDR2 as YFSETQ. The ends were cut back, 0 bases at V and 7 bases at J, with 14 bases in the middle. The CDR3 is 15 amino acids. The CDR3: CASSLGGGPKQPQHF. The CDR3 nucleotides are TGCGCCAGCAGCTTGGGCGGGGGCCCAAAGCAGCCCCAGCATTTT.

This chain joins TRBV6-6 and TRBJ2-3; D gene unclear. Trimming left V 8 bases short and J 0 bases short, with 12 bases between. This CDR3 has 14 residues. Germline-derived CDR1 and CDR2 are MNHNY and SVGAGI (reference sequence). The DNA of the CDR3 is TGTGCCAGCGGTATGCTCGGGAGCACAGATACGCAGTATTTT. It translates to CASGMLGSTDTQYF.

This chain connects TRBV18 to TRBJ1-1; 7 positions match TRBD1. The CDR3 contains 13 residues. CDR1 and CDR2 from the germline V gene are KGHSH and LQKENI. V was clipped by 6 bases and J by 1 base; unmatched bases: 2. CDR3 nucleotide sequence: TGTGCCAGCTCGACAGGGAGGAACACTGAAGCTTTCTTT. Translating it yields CASSTGRNTEAFF.

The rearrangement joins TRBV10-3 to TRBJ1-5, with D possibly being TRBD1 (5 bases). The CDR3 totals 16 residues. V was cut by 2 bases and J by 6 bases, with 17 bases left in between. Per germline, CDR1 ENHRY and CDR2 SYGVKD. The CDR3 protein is CAISETGTQAGQPQHF. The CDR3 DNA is TGTGCCATCAGTGAGACCGGGACTCAAGCAGGTCAGCCCCAGCATTTT.